The clone carrying this T cell receptor beta chain was detected many times. This entry is derived from a study of T cells after yellow fever vaccination. The germline CDR1 and CDR2 sequences are SGHKS and YYEKEE (reference sequence). The V end was cut by 3 bases, the J end by 7 bases, with 17 bases between. The CDR3 sequence is 16 residues long. TCRdb processed the 5' RACE reads anew with MiXCR; each CDR3 protein has one entry. The sample includes a few hundred thousand distinct CDR3 sequences, roughly 4.8% of them seen just once. The sample was CD4+ T cells sorted from PBMCs, taken on the day of the yellow fever booster vaccination. This rearrangement joins TRBV5-5 to TRBJ1-6; D unclear. The clonotype originates from a man younger than 35 who received the YFV17D yellow fever vaccine. Here the CDR3 reads CASSSSVAGQNSPLHF. The CDR3 bases are TGTGCCAGCAGCTCCTCCGTAGCTGGGCAAAATTCACCCCTCCACTTT.